This paragraph covers one T cell receptor beta chain sequence. Before being deemed recovered, Cohort 3 donors had two negative PCRs, clearance, or symptom resolution. CDR3 length: 19 residues. V lost 5 bases and J lost 7; bases outside the gene matches: 17. Germline CDR1 and CDR2: SGHTA and FQGNSA. The sample is drawn from a study of blood T cell repertoires in COVID-19. Clones were read by immunoSEQ multiplex PCR, and TCRdb kept only the in-frame ones, dropping some. The sample records 200,000 to 250,000 clones, around 83% being singletons. The rearrangement uses TRBV7-2 and TRBJ2-1; 13 bases align to TRBD2. This receptor was taken from a woman aged 40 to 49 who had recovered from COVID-19. Source material: PBMCs or T cells enriched from blood (not recorded which). As DNA, the CDR3 is TGTGCCAGCAGCCTAAGAAGGACTAGCGGGAGTCAGGGTTTGAATGAGCAGTTCTTC. The encoded protein is CASSLRRTSGSQGLNEQFF.